The 3 T cell receptor beta chains below all came from one sample that was sequenced in a study of cytomegalovirus exposure and HLA in healthy donors. Primers for the PCR totalled 60 Vbeta and 13 Jbeta. Profiled with immunoSEQ multiplex PCR; TCRdb holds only in-frame clones, not every one. Found here are 90,000 or so clones, around four fifths of them singletons; the top ten hold roughly 2%. Material: PBMCs. The receptors derive from a boy between 10 and 17 years old in good health and CMV-seronegative.

This chain joins TRBV5-4 and TRBJ2-7; 11 bases are a match to TRBD2. From germline, CDR1 is SGHNT and CDR2 YYREEE (reference sequence). V lost 2 bases, J lost 4 bases, and 5 bases stayed unmatched. This CDR3 has 15 residues. In DNA form, the CDR3 reads TGTGCCAGCAGCTTTCCCGGGACTAGCGGATACGAGCAGTACTTC. It yields the protein CASSFPGTSGYEQYF.

There are a few counts of this clone. V gene TRBV6-4 combines with J gene TRBJ2-2; tentative D call: TRBD1 (5 bases). Trimming stripped 2 bases from V and 7 bases from J, with 20 bases between. Germline CDR1 is MRHNA and CDR2 is SNTAGT. The CDR3 sequence is 17 residues long. Here the CDR3 reads CASSDTWGGGESGELFF. The CDR3 nucleotides read TGTGCCAGCAGTGACACCTGGGGCGGCGGTGAAAGCGGGGAGCTGTTTTTT.

This sequence joins TRBV5-4 and TRBJ1-1, with 9 bases identical to TRBD1. CDR3 length equals 16 residues. The junction had 5 bases not matched to a gene; V was cut back by 1 base and J by 1 base. Germline CDR1 reads SGHNT; CDR2 reads YYREEE (reference sequence). DNA for the CDR3: TGTGCCAGCAGCTTGCCCGGGACAGGGAAGAACACTGAAGCTTTCTTT. Its protein product is CASSLPGTGKNTEAFF.